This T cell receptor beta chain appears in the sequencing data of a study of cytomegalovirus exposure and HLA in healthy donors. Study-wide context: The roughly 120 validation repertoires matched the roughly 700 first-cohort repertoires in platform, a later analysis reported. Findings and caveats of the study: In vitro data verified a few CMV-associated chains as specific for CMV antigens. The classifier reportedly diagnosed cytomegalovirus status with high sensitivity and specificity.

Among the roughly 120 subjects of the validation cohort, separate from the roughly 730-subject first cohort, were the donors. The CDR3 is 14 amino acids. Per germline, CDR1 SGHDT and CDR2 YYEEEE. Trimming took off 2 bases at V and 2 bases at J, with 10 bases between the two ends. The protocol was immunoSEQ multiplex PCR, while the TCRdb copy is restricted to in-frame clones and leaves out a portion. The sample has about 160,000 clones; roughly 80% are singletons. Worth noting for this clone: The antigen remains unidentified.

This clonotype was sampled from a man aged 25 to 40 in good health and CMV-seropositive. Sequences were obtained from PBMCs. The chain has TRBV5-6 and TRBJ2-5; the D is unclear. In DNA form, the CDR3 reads TGTGCCAGCAGCTTCGTGGGCAGGCAAGAGACCCAGTACTTC. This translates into CASSFVGRQETQYF.